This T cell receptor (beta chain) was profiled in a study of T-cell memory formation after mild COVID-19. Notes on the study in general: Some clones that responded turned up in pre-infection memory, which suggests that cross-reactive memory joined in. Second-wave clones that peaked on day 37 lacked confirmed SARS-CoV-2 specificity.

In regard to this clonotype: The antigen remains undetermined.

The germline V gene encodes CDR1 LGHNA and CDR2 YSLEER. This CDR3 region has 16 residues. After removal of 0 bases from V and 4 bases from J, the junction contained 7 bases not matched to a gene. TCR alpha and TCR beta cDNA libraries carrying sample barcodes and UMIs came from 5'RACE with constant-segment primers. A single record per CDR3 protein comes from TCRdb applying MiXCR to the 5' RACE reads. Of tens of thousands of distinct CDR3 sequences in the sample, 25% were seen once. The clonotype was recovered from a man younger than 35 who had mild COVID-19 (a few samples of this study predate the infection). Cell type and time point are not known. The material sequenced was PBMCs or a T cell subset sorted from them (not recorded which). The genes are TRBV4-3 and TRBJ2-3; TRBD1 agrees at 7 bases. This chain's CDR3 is CASSQDSSRGSDTQYF. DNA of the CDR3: TGCGCCAGCAGCCAAGATTCTTCCAGGGGGTCAGATACGCAGTATTTT.